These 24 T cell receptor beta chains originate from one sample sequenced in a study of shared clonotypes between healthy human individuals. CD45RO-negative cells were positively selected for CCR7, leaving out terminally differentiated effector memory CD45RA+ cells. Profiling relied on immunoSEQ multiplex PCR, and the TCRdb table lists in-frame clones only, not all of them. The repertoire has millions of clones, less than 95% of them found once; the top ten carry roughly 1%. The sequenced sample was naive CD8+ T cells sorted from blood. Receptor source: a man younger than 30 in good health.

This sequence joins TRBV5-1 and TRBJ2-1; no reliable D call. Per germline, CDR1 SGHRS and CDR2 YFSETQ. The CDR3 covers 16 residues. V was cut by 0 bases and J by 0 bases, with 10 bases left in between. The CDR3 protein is CASSLEAASSYNEQFF. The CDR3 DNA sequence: TGCGCCAGCAGCTTGGAGGCAGCAAGCTCCTACAATGAGCAGTTCTTC.

The CDR3 loop reads CASSLGTDGTEAFF. The CDR3 DNA reads TGTGCCAGCAGCTTAGGAACGGATGGCACTGAAGCTTTCTTT. The chain combines TRBV7-9 with TRBJ1-1, with D hard to call. CDR1 is SEHNR, CDR2 FQNEAQ, per germline (reference sequence). The CDR3 runs to 14 residues. The V end was cut by 1 base, the J end by 4 bases, with 10 bases between.

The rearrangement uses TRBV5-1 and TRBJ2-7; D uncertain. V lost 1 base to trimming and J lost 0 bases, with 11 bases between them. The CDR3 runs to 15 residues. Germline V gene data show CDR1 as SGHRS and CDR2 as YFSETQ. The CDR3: CASSLYGVLSYEQYF. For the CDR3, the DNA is TGCGCCAGCAGCTTGTATGGGGTACTCTCCTACGAGCAGTACTTC.

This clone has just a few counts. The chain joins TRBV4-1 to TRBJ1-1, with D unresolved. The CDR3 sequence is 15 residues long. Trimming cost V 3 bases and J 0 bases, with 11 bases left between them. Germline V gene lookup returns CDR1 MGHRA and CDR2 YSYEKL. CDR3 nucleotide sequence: TGCGCCAGCAGCCAGGTGATAGGGATGAACACTGAAGCTTTCTTT. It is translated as CASSQVIGMNTEAFF.

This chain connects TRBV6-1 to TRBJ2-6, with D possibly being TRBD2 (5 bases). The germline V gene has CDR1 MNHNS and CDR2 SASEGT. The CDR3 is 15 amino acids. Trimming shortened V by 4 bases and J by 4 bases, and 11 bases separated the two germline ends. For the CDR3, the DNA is TGTGCCAGCAGTGGATGGGGAGACGGGGCCAACGTCCTGACTTTC. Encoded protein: CASSGWGDGANVLTF.

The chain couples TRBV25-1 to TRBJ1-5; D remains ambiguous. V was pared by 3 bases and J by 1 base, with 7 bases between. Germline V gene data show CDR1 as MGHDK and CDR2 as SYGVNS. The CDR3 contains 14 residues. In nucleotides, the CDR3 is TGTGCCAGCAGTGATCTGGGGAGCAATCAGCCCCAGCATTTT. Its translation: CASSDLGSNQPQHF.

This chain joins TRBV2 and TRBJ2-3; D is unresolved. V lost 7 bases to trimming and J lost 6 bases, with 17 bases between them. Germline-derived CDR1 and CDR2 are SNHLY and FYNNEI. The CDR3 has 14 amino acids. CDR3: CASTDGTREDTQYF. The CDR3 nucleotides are TGTGCCAGCACCGACGGCACCCGAGAGGATACGCAGTATTTT.

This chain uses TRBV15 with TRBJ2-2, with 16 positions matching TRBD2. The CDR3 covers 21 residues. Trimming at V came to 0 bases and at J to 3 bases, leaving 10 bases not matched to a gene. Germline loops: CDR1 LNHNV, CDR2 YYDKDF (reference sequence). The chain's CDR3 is CATSRDRQGLAGGGYTGELFF. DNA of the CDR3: TGTGCCACCAGCAGAGACCGACAGGGACTAGCGGGAGGGGGGTACACCGGGGAGCTGTTTTTT. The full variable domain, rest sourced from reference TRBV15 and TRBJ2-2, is DAMVIQNPRYQVTQFGKPVTLSCSQTLNHNVMYWYQQKSSQAPKLLFHYYDKDFNNEADTPDNFQSRRPNTSFCFLDIRSPGLGDTAMYLCATSRDRQGLAGGGYTGELFFGEGSRLTVL.

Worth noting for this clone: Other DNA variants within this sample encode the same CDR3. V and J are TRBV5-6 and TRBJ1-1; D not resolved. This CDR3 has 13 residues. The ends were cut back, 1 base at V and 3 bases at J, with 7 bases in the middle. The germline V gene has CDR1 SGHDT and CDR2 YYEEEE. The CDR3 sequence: CASSLPGDTEAFF. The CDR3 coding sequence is TGTGCCAGCAGCTTGCCTGGGGACACTGAAGCTTTCTTT. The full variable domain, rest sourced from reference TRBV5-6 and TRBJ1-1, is DAGVTQSPTHLIKTRGQQVTLRCSPKSGHDTVSWYQQALGQGPQFIFQYYEEEERQRGNFPDRFSGHQFPNYSSELNVNALLLGDSALYLCASSLPGDTEAFFGQGTRLTVV.

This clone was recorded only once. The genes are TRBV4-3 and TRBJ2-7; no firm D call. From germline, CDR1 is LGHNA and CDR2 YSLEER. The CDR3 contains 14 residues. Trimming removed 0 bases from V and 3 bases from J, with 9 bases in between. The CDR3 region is CASSQDSNYYEQYF. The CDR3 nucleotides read TGCGCCAGCAGCCAAGATTCTAACTACTACGAGCAGTACTTC.

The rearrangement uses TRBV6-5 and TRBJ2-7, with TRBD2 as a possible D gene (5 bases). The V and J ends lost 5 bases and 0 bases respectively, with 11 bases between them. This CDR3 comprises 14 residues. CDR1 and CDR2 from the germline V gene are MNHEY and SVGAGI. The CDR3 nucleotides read TGTGCCAGCAGTCCCCGGGAAATCTCCTACGAGCAGTACTTC. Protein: CASSPREISYEQYF.

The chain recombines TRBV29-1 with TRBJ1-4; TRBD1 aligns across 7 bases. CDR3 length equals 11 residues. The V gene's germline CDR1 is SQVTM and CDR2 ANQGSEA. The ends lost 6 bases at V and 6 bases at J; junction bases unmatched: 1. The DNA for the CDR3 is TGCAGCGTCGACAGGGATGAAAAACTGTTTTTT. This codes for CSVDRDEKLFF.

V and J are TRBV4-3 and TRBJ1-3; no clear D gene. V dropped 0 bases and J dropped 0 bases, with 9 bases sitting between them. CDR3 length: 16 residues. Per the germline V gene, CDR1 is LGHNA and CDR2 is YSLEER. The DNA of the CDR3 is TGCGCCAGCAGCCAAGATCTAGTCGGCTCTGGAAACACCATATATTTT. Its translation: CASSQDLVGSGNTIYF.

The CDR3 is CACNSAGAIFDEQFF. For the CDR3, the DNA is TGTGCCTGCAACTCGGCGGGAGCCATTTTTGATGAGCAGTTCTTC. This rearrangement joins TRBV19 to TRBJ2-1; 7 bases are shared with TRBD2. The CDR3 spans 15 residues. CDR1 is LNHDA and CDR2 is SQIVND in the germline V gene (reference sequence). With 11 bases clipped from V and 8 bases from J, the junction kept 18 bases outside the gene matches.

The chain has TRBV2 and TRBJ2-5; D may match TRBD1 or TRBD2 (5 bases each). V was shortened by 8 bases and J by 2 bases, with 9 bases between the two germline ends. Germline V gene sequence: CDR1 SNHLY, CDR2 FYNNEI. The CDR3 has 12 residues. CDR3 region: CASDRLQETQYF. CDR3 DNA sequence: TGTGCCAGCGACAGACTACAAGAGACCCAGTACTTC.

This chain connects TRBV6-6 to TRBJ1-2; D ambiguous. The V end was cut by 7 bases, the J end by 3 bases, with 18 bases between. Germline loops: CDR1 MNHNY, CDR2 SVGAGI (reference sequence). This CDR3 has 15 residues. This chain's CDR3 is CASIPPPGMDYGYTF. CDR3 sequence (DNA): TGTGCCAGCATCCCACCCCCCGGAATGGACTATGGCTACACCTTC.

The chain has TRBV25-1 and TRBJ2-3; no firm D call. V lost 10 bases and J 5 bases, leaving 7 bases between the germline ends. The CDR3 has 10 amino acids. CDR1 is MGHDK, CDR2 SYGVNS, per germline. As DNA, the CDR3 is TGTGCCACCCAGGTAGATACGCAGTATTTT. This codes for CATQVDTQYF.

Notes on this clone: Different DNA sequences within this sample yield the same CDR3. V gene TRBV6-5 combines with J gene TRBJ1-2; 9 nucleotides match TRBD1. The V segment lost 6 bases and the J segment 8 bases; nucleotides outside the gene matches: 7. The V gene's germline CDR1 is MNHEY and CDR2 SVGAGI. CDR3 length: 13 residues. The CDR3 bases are TGTGCCAGCAGCGAACAGGGGGCGGGAGGCTACACCTTC. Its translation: CASSEQGAGGYTF.

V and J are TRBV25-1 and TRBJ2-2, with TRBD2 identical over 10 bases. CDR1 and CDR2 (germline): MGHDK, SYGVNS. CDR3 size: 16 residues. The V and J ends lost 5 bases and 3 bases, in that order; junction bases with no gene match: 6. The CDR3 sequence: CASSPSGSRHTGELFF. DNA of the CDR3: TGTGCCAGCAGTCCTAGCGGGAGCCGCCACACCGGGGAGCTGTTTTTT.

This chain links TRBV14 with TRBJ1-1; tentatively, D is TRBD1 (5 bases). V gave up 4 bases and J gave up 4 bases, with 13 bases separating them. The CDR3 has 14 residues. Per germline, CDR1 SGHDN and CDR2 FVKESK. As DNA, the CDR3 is TGTGCCAGCAGCCGCCCCAGGGAAAGCACTGAAGCTTTCTTT. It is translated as CASSRPRESTEAFF.

CDR3 DNA: TGTGCTAGTGCCTTAACGGCGGGAGGGAGGTACGAGCAGTACTTC. This sequence encodes CASALTAGGRYEQYF. The genes are TRBV12-5 and TRBJ2-7; TRBD2 agrees at 9 bases. Germline loops: CDR1 LGHNT, CDR2 FRNRAP. V was clipped by 7 bases and J by 4 bases; unmatched bases: 11. CDR3 length: 15 amino acids.

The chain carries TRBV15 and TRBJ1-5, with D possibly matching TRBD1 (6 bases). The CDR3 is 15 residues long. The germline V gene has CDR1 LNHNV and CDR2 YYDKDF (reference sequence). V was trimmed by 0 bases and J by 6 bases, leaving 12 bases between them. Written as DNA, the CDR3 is TGTGCCACCAGCAGAGAGGTAGGGGGGGTTCAGCCCCAGCATTTT. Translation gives CATSREVGGVQPQHF.

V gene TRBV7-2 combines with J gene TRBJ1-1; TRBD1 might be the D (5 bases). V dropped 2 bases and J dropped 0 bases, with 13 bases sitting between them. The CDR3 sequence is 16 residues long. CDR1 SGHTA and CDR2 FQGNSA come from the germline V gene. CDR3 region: CASSLRAGLMNTEAFF. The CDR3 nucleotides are TGTGCCAGCAGCTTAAGGGCGGGACTCATGAACACTGAAGCTTTCTTT.

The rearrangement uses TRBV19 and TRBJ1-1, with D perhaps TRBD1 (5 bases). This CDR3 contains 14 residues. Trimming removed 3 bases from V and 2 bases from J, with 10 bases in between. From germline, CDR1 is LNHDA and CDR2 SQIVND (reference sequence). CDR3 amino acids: CASSMGQVNTEAFF. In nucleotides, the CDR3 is TGTGCCAGTAGTATGGGGCAGGTTAACACTGAAGCTTTCTTT.